This T cell receptor (beta chain) derives from a study of OX40 agonist ivuxolimab in advanced cancers. The CDR3 contains 22 residues. Clones were read by immunoSEQ multiplex PCR, and TCRdb kept only the in-frame ones, dropping some. There are around 25,000 clones in the sample; 77% occur only once, and less than 20% lies in the top ten. Sequenced material: CD4+ or CD8+ T cells sorted from blood, taken in a trial of the OX40 agonist ivuxolimab. This TCR derives from an adult with an advanced solid tumor such as melanoma, head and neck, liver or kidney cancer. The chain carries TRBV1 and TRBJ2-3; the table gives TRBD2 as D, unverified against the DNA. TRBV1 is tagged as a pseudogene. The CDR3 region is CTSSQIPLTSGKPPWSTDTQYF. The CDR3 bases are TGCACCAGCAGCCAAATCCCTCTAACTAGCGGAAAACCCCCTTGGAGCACAGATACGCAGTATTTT.